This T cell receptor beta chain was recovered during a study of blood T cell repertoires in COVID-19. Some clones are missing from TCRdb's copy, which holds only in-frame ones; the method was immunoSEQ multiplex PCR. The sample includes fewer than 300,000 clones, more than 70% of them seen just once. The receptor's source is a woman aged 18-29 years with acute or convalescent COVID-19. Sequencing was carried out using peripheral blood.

The CDR3 DNA is TGTGCCAGCAGATACACAGGGGATACAAGCGAGCAGTACTTC. As protein: CASRYTGDTSEQYF. The chain links TRBV7-2 to TRBJ2-7, with TRBD1 matching 7 bases. Trimming removed 6 bases from V and 6 bases from J; junction bases left unmatched: 11. Germline loops: CDR1 SGHTA, CDR2 FQGNSA. The CDR3 runs to 14 residues.